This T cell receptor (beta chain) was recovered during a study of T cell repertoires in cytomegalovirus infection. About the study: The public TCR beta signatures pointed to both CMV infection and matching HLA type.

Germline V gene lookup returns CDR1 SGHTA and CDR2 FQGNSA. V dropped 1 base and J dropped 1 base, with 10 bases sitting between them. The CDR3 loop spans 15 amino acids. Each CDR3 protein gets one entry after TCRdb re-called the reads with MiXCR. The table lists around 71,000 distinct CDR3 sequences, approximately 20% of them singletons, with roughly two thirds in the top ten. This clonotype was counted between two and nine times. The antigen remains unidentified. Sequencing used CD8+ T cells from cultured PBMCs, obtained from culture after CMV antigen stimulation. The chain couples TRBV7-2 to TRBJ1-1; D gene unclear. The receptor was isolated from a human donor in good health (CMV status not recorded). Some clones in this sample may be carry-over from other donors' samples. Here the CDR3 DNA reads TGTGCCAGCAGCTTAGTACGACAATCGAACACTGAAGCTTTCTTT. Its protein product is CASSLVRQSNTEAFF.